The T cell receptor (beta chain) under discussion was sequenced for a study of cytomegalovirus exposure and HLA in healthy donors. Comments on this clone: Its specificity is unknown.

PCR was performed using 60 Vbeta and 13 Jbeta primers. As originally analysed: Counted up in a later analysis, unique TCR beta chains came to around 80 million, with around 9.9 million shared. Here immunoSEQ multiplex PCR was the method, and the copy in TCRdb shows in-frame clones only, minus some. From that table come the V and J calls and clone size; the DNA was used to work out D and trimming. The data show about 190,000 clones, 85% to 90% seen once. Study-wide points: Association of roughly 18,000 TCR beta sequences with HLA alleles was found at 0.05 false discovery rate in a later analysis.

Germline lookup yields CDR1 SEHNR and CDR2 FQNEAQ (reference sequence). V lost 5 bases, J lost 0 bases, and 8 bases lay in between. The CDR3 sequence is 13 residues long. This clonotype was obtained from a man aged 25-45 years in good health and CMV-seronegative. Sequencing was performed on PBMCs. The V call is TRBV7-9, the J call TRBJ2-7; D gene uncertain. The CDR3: CASSEVSSYEQYF. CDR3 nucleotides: TGTGCCAGCAGCGAGGTTAGCTCCTACGAGCAGTACTTC.